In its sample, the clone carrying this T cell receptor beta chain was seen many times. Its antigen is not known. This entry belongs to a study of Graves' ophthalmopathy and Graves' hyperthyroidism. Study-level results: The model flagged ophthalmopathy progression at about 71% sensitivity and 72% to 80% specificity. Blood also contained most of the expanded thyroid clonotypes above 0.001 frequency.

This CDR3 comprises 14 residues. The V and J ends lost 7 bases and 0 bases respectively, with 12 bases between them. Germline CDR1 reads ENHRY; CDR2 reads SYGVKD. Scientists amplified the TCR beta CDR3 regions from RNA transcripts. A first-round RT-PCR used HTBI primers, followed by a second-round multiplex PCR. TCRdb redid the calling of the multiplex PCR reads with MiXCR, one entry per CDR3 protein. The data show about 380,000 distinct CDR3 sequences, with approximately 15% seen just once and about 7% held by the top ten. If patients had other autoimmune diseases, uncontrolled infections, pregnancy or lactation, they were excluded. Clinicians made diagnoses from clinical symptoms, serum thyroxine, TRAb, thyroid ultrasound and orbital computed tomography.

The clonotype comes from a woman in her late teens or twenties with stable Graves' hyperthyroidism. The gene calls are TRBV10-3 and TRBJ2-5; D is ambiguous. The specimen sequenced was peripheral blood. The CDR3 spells CAIKVSQDQETQYF. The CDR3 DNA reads TGTGCCATCAAGGTATCGCAGGACCAAGAGACCCAGTACTTC.